The 20 T cell receptor beta chains below were found in one sample sequenced in a study of a mutant IDH1 vaccine in newly diagnosed glioma. Specified time point: week 23, last vaccination. Every vaccine dose comprised 300 ug of mutant IDH1 20-mer peptide plus topical imiquimod. The antigens these receptors bind are not known. Libraries were prepared by immunoSEQ multiplex PCR; TCRdb keeps only in-frame clonotypes and omits some of them. In the table there are 40,000 to 50,000 clones, around four fifths of which are singletons. The input for sequencing was PBMCs, taken from a glioma patient whose treatment included an IDH1 peptide vaccine. These receptor sequences come from a man aged 45-60 years with glioma.

The chain uses TRBV7-2 and TRBJ1-1, with unresolved D. There are 14 residues in the CDR3. V dropped 7 bases and J dropped 4 bases, with 16 bases sitting between them. In germline, CDR1 is SGHTA, CDR2 FQGNSA. Here the CDR3 reads CASTSSTTGTEAFF. CDR3 nucleotide sequence: TGTGCCAGCACCTCAAGTACGACGGGCACTGAAGCTTTCTTT. The complete variable domain, with remaining parts taken from reference TRBV7-2 and TRBJ1-1, reads GAGVSQSPSNKVTEKGKDVELRCDPISGHTALYWYRQSLGQGLEFLIYFQGNSAPDKSGLPSDRFSAERTGGSVSTLTIQRTQQEDSAVYLCASTSSTTGTEAFFGQGTRLTVV.

This clone was counted only a few times. The CDR3 coding sequence is TGTGCCAGCAGCCAATTGACAGGGTTTATCACCGGGGAGCTGTTTTTT. This sequence encodes CASSQLTGFITGELFF. This chain uses TRBV14 with TRBJ2-2, with 7 positions matching TRBD1. CDR1 is SGHDN and CDR2 is FVKESK in the germline V gene. Germline trimming cut 2 bases from V and 4 bases from J; bases unmatched to any gene: 7. The CDR3 contains 16 residues.

The rearrangement joins TRBV7-2 to TRBJ1-4, with a possible D match to TRBD1 (6 bases). The ends were cut back, 5 bases at V and 4 bases at J, with 11 bases in the middle. The CDR3 has 14 amino acids. Germline V gene sequence: CDR1 SGHTA, CDR2 FQGNSA. In nucleotides, the CDR3 is TGTGCCAGCAGCCCGGGGGCCGGTAATGAAAAACTGTTTTTT. Protein sequence: CASSPGAGNEKLFF.

V usage is TRBV7-9 and J usage is TRBJ2-3; D might be TRBD2 (6 bases). The ends were cut back, 6 bases at V and 4 bases at J, with 11 bases in the middle. The CDR3 totals 13 residues. Germline V gives CDR1 SEHNR, CDR2 FQNEAQ (reference sequence). CDR3 residues: CASRPEGPDTQYF. In DNA form, the CDR3 reads TGTGCCAGCAGGCCGGAGGGGCCAGATACGCAGTATTTT.

The chain is built from TRBV2 and TRBJ1-4; perhaps TRBD1 as D (5 bases). Germline loops: CDR1 SNHLY, CDR2 FYNNEI. This CDR3 comprises 15 residues. The ends were cut back, 6 bases at V and 5 bases at J, with 16 bases in the middle. For the CDR3, the DNA is TGTGCCAGCAGCTCTTTAGCTGGGGGAAATGAAAAACTGTTTTTT. It codes for CASSSLAGGNEKLFF.

This chain joins TRBV9 and TRBJ2-4; maybe TRBD1 (6 bases). The CDR3 spans 13 residues. The V gene's germline CDR1 is SGDLS and CDR2 YYNGEE. Trimming shortened V by 4 bases and J by 9 bases, and 14 bases separated the two germline ends. The CDR3 spells CASSFRDKGIQYF. As DNA, the CDR3 is TGTGCCAGCAGCTTCCGGGACAAGGGCATTCAGTACTTC.

The chain employs TRBV6-6 and TRBJ2-6, with a possible D match to TRBD2 (5 bases). V lost 5 bases and J 5 bases, leaving 16 bases between the germline ends. This CDR3 has 16 residues. Germline V gives CDR1 MNHNY, CDR2 SVGAGI (reference sequence). DNA for the CDR3: TGTGCCAGCAGTAGCCGGGAACAAAGTCGGGCCAACGTCCTGACTTTC. Encoded protein: CASSSREQSRANVLTF.

The chain recombines TRBV4-1 with TRBJ2-2; no reliable D call. CDR1 is MGHRA, CDR2 YSYEKL, per germline. The CDR3 sequence is 15 residues long. V lost 6 bases and J 1 base, leaving 12 bases between the germline ends. CDR3 amino acids: CASRGRIQNTGELFF. DNA for the CDR3: TGCGCCAGCAGGGGCAGGATTCAGAACACCGGGGAGCTGTTTTTT.

The chain joins TRBV19 to TRBJ2-1; 11 bases align to TRBD1. The CDR3 covers 15 residues. CDR1 and CDR2 (germline): LNHDA, SQIVND (reference sequence). V lost 3 bases, J lost 2 bases, and 0 bases stayed unmatched. The CDR3 loop reads CASSMGQGAYNEQFF. The CDR3 DNA sequence: TGTGCCAGTAGTATGGGACAGGGGGCCTACAATGAGCAGTTCTTC.

V gene TRBV9 combines with J gene TRBJ2-5; unclear D gene. This CDR3 has 14 residues. CDR1 is SGDLS, CDR2 YYNGEE, per germline. V lost 4 bases and J 5 bases, leaving 15 bases between the germline ends. CDR3 nucleotides: TGTGCCAGCAGCCTGGCCTCCAACGGGGAGACCCAGTACTTC. Translation: CASSLASNGETQYF. The full variable domain, with the rest looked up from reference TRBV9 and TRBJ2-5, is DSGVTQTPKHLITATGQRVTLRCSPRSGDLSVYWYQQSLDQGLQFLIQYYNGEERAKGNILERFSAQQFPDLHSELNLSSLELGDSALYFCASSLASNGETQYFGPGTRLLVL.

CDR3 sequence: CASSWGQRQETQYF. In DNA, the CDR3 is TGTGCCAGCAGCTGGGGACAGAGGCAAGAGACCCAGTACTTC. The genes are TRBV7-9 and TRBJ2-5; TRBD1 aligns across 7 bases. This CDR3 comprises 14 residues. The junction had 4 bases not matched to a gene; V was cut back by 4 bases and J by 2 bases. The germline V gene has CDR1 SEHNR and CDR2 FQNEAQ (reference sequence).

The V gene is TRBV30, the J gene TRBJ2-5, with D possibly matching TRBD1 (6 bases). Matching the DNA end better, TRBJ2-7 makes the J call doubtful. The CDR3 contains 12 residues. CDR1 is GTSNPN and CDR2 is SVGIG in the germline V gene (reference sequence). The CDR3 bases are TGTGCCTGGAGCACAGGGTCCTACGAGCAGTACTTC. It is translated as CAWSTGSYEQYF.

The chain couples TRBV30 to TRBJ2-7, with D tentatively TRBD2 (6 bases). The CDR3 covers 14 residues. V was trimmed by 3 bases and J by 5 bases, leaving 17 bases between them. The germline CDR1 and CDR2 sequences are GTSNPN and SVGIG (reference sequence). The CDR3 is CAWRAGRLFDEQYF. The CDR3 nucleotides read TGTGCCTGGAGGGCGGGACGTCTGTTCGACGAGCAGTACTTC.

This chain links TRBV9 with TRBJ2-5, with a possible D match to TRBD1 (5 bases). Germline V gene lookup returns CDR1 SGDLS and CDR2 YYNGEE. V lost 1 base, J lost 5 bases, and 12 bases lay in between. This CDR3 comprises 14 residues. The CDR3 DNA reads as TGTGCCAGCAGCGTAAGGGGTGAGGTTGAGACCCAGTACTTC. This encodes CASSVRGEVETQYF. Full variable domain (missing parts from reference TRBV9 and TRBJ2-5): DSGVTQTPKHLITATGQRVTLRCSPRSGDLSVYWYQQSLDQGLQFLIQYYNGEERAKGNILERFSAQQFPDLHSELNLSSLELGDSALYFCASSVRGEVETQYFGPGTRLLVL.

The genes are TRBV2 and TRBJ2-2; TRBD2 is a possible D gene (5 bases). Germline V gene data show CDR1 as SNHLY and CDR2 as FYNNEI. V shed 7 bases and J shed 6 bases, with 6 bases lying between them. The CDR3 extends over 11 amino acids. The CDR3 DNA reads TGTGCCAGCAAGAGGGCCGGGGAGCTGTTTTTT. It encodes CASKRAGELFF.

This clone was recorded a few times. The chain links TRBV27 to TRBJ2-3, with TRBD2 matching 9 bases. Germline loops: CDR1 MNHEY, CDR2 SMNVEV (reference sequence). The J segment lost 4 bases and the V segment lost 2 bases, leaving 7 bases of the junction unmatched. The CDR3 length is 16 residues. The CDR3 region has the DNA TGTGCCAGCAGTTTAAAGGCGGGGGGGCGGGCAGATACGCAGTATTTT. The encoded protein is CASSLKAGGRADTQYF.

The chain is built from TRBV18 and TRBJ2-7; D may be TRBD2 (6 bases). Germline lookup yields CDR1 KGHSH and CDR2 LQKENI. Deletions cut 4 bases from V and 4 bases from J, with 11 bases between. The CDR3 has 13 amino acids. CDR3 in DNA: TGTGCCAGCTCACAAGCGGGTCCTTACGAGCAGTACTTC. It specifies CASSQAGPYEQYF.

This chain connects TRBV30 to TRBJ2-1; D might be TRBD1 or TRBD2, each matching 5 bases. Germline loops: CDR1 GTSNPN, CDR2 SVGIG (reference sequence). V lost 3 bases, J lost 6 bases, and 15 bases lay in between. The CDR3 extends over 14 amino acids. This chain's CDR3 is CAWRGTRYANEQFF. CDR3 in DNA: TGTGCCTGGAGAGGGACCCGCTATGCCAATGAGCAGTTCTTC.

The V gene is TRBV7-9, the J gene TRBJ1-2; D remains unclear. Trimming shortened V by 4 bases and J by 3 bases, and 6 bases separated the two germline ends. Germline V lookup: CDR1 SEHNR, CDR2 FQNEAQ (reference sequence). The CDR3 is 12 residues long. CDR3 DNA: TGTGCCAGCAGCTCATCCGACTATGGCTACACCTTC. Its translation is CASSSSDYGYTF.

The rearrangement joins TRBV11-2 to TRBJ1-1; no clear D. The CDR3 has 15 residues. Germline CDR1 reads SGHAT; CDR2 reads FQNNGV. The V end lost 4 bases, the J end lost 2 bases, and 14 bases lay between the germline ends. CDR3 residues: CASSSPKSLNTEAFF. For the CDR3, the DNA is TGTGCCAGCAGCTCCCCCAAGTCCCTAAACACTGAAGCTTTCTTT.